One TCR beta chain is described in this entry. Trimming removed 3 bases from V and 1 base from J; junction bases left unmatched: 5. The CDR3 is made up of 16 amino acids. Per germline, CDR1 KGHSH and CDR2 LQKENI. The record originates from a study of cytomegalovirus exposure and HLA in healthy donors. Some clones are missing from TCRdb's copy, which holds only in-frame ones; the method was immunoSEQ multiplex PCR. The data hold about 270,000 clones, with 86% observed a single time. This chain uses TRBV18 with TRBJ1-3, with 8 bases identical to TRBD1. The sequenced sample consisted of PBMCs. The clonotype comes from a woman aged 18 to 35 in good health and CMV-seronegative. The CDR3 sequence: CASSPGQGVSGNTIYF. The CDR3 coding sequence is TGTGCCAGCTCACCCGGACAGGGAGTATCTGGAAACACCATATATTTT.